This T cell receptor beta chain was captured in a study of T cell responses to AZD1222 COVID-19 vaccine. Findings and caveats of the study: In all cases, repertoires were sampled only after the peak T cell response. Close to half of all spike-specific TCRs reportedly target regions of the variants that are unmutated. The breadth and depth of Spike-specific TCRs increased once two AZD1222 doses had been given. Baseline seropositivity occurred in only six AZD1222 recipients.

Profiled with immunoSEQ multiplex PCR; TCRdb holds only in-frame clones, not every one. The sample contains about 120,000 clones, more than 85% of which appear only once. On this clone itself: The target antigen is unknown.

From germline, CDR1 is MNHNS and CDR2 SASEGT. The CDR3 contains 14 residues. Trimming left V 6 bases short and J 4 bases short, with 15 bases between. The TCR originated in an adult in good health. The starting material was peripheral blood, obtained on day 0 of AZD1222 vaccination. V and J are TRBV6-1 and TRBJ1-1, with D possibly being TRBD1 (5 bases). The CDR3 loop is CASSPPGEGTEAFF. In nucleotides, the CDR3 is TGTGCCAGCAGCCCCCCGGGGGAAGGCACTGAAGCTTTCTTT.